The rows below give T cell receptor beta chains drawn from one sample of a study of T cell responses to AZD1222 COVID-19 vaccine. This table comes from immunoSEQ multiplex PCR, and its TCRdb copy is limited to in-frame clones, with some not included. The table shows about 86,000 clones, with around 88% occurring only once. This specimen was peripheral blood, taken on day 0 of MenACWY control vaccination. Receptors were obtained from an adult in good health. The CDR3 runs from the conserved cysteine through the conserved F or W. D genes are given only for firm matches. The size of a clone is reported for some rows only, either as once, few or many, or as a class for expanded clones.

V: TRBV9; D: -; J: TRBJ1-6; size: -; DNA: TGTGCCAGCAGCGCTAGGACCTCCCCGGATTCACCCCTCCACTTT; CDR3: CASSARTSPDSPLHF
V: TRBV7-2; D: TRBD2; J: TRBJ2-3; size: -; DNA: TGTGCCAGCAGCCGCGGGGGGTCCTCCAACACAGATACGCAGTATTTT; CDR3: CASSRGGSSNTDTQYF
V: TRBV4-3; D: -; J: TRBJ1-2; size: -; DNA: TGCGCCAGCAGCTCACCTGGCGGGGGGCAGACGAGTGGCTACACCTTC; CDR3: CASSSPGGGQTSGYTF
V: TRBV19; D: -; J: TRBJ1-5; size: -; DNA: TGTGCCAGTAAGGTTGGAAGGGGAAACTTAAATCAGCCCCAGCATTTT; CDR3: CASKVGRGNLNQPQHF
V: TRBV7-9; D: -; J: TRBJ2-5; size: -; DNA: TGTGCCAGCAGCTTAGAAGGCTCTGTTGGAGGGGAGACCCAGTACTTC; CDR3: CASSLEGSVGGETQYF
V: TRBV12-3/TRBV12-4; D: -; J: TRBJ1-5; size: -; DNA: TGTGCCAGCAGTCAGGGGACCTATCAGCCCCAGCATTTT; CDR3: CASSQGTYQPQHF
V: TRBV7-8; D: -; J: TRBJ1-2; size: -; DNA: TGTGCCAGCAGCCCCGACCAGGGCTATGGCTACACCTTC; CDR3: CASSPDQGYGYTF
V: TRBV27; D: -; J: TRBJ1-1; size: -; DNA: TGTGCCAGCAGTTTACGTCTGGCGCCCTCGACCCGGGGATGGAAAAACACTGAAGCTTTCTTT; CDR3: CASSLRLAPSTRGWKNTEAFF
V: TRBV6-6; D: TRBD1; J: TRBJ1-2; size: -; DNA: TGTGCCAGCAGTTACTCGCGGGGACAGGGGTCTGGCTACACCTTC; CDR3: CASSYSRGQGSGYTF
V: TRBV6-2/TRBV6-3; D: -; J: TRBJ2-1; size: -; DNA: TGTGCCAGCAGTAACCTCCTCGGTAATGAGCAGTTCTTC; CDR3: CASSNLLGNEQFF
V: TRBV9; D: -; J: TRBJ1-1; size: few; DNA: TGTGCCAGCAGCCCCGAGGGGGGGCGGAGTACTGAAGCTTTCTTT; CDR3: CASSPEGGRSTEAFF
V: TRBV5-5; D: -; J: TRBJ1-6; size: -; DNA: TGTGCCAGCGCTACAGGGTTCCCCTATAATTCACCCCTCCACTTT; CDR3: CASATGFPYNSPLHF
V: TRBV2; D: TRBD2; J: TRBJ2-1; size: -; DNA: TGTGCCAGCAGAGGACTAGCGGGGGGCTCCTACAATGAGCAGTTCTTC; CDR3: CASRGLAGGSYNEQFF
V: TRBV27; D: -; J: TRBJ2-1; size: -; DNA: TGTGCCAGCACCCCCTACACAGATCGGTACAATGAGCAGTTCTTC; CDR3: CASTPYTDRYNEQFF
V: TRBV5-1; D: -; J: TRBJ1-4; size: -; DNA: TGCGCCAGCAGTTTAGAACCGCCTAATGAAAAACTGTTTTTT; CDR3: CASSLEPPNEKLFF
V: TRBV6-1; D: -; J: TRBJ2-1; size: -; DNA: TGTGCCAGCACCTTTGGGGGGGGCAGGAATGAGCAGTTCTTC; CDR3: CASTFGGGRNEQFF
V: TRBV7-2; D: -; J: TRBJ2-2; size: -; DNA: TGTGCCAGCAGCCGTGTTGGCGGGGAGCTGTTTTTT; CDR3: CASSRVGGELFF
V: TRBV5-4; D: TRBD1; J: TRBJ2-4; size: -; DNA: TGTGCCAGCAGCCCCCGGGACAGGGCTTCGGACATTCAGTACTTC; CDR3: CASSPRDRASDIQYF
V: TRBV7-8; D: TRBD2; J: TRBJ2-1; size: -; DNA: TGTGCCAGCAGCTTAGTAGGCGGGGGGTACTCCTACAATGAGCAGTTCTTC; CDR3: CASSLVGGGYSYNEQFF
V: TRBV7-9; D: -; J: TRBJ2-1; size: -; DNA: TGTGCCAGCAGCTTCGACAGTGGGAATGAGCAGTTCTTC; CDR3: CASSFDSGNEQFF
V: TRBV12-3/TRBV12-4; D: -; J: TRBJ1-1; size: -; DNA: TGTGCCAGCAGTCCTCAGGGGAGAGCTGAAGCTTTCTTT; CDR3: CASSPQGRAEAFF
V: TRBV20-1; D: -; J: TRBJ1-2; size: -; DNA: TGCAGTGCTAGTTCGCAGGCGAGTAACTATGGCTACACCTTC; CDR3: CSASSQASNYGYTF
V: TRBV4-2; D: -; J: TRBJ1-4; size: -; DNA: TGTGCCAGCAGCCTGACACCAGAGGAAAATGAAAAACTGTTTTTT; CDR3: CASSLTPEENEKLFF
V: TRBV6-1; D: TRBD2; J: TRBJ2-5; size: -; DNA: TGTGCCAGCAGTGAATTGGGCGGGGGGGCCCCAGAGACCCAGTACTTC; CDR3: CASSELGGGAPETQYF
V: TRBV27; D: TRBD1; J: TRBJ1-2; size: -; DNA: TGTGCCAGCAGTACCCGCCAGGGGGCCTATGGCTACACCTTC; CDR3: CASSTRQGAYGYTF
V: TRBV4-3; D: -; J: TRBJ1-1; size: -; DNA: TGCGCCAGCAGCCAAGTATGGGGCAGGGGTTCTGAAGCTTTCTTT; CDR3: CASSQVWGRGSEAFF
V: TRBV7-2; D: -; J: TRBJ2-3; size: -; DNA: TGTGCCAGCAGCCTCGACTGGGGAGATACGCAGTATTTT; CDR3: CASSLDWGDTQYF
V: TRBV5-6; D: TRBD2; J: TRBJ2-1; size: -; DNA: TGTGCCAGCACCACCCAGTCACTAGCGGGGGTCAATGAGCAGTTCTTC; CDR3: CASTTQSLAGVNEQFF
V: TRBV19; D: -; J: TRBJ2-2; size: -; DNA: TGTGCCAGTAACGTGGGCTCGGGCACCGGGGAGCTGTTTTTT; CDR3: CASNVGSGTGELFF
V: TRBV28; D: -; J: TRBJ1-6; size: -; DNA: TGTGCCAGCAGTTCCCTGAGCAGGGATAATTCACCCCTCCACTTT; CDR3: CASSSLSRDNSPLHF
V: TRBV14; D: TRBD1; J: TRBJ1-1; size: -; DNA: TGTGCCAGCAGCCTCACAGGGGCAGGGACTGAAGCTTTCTTT; CDR3: CASSLTGAGTEAFF
V: TRBV4-3; D: TRBD1; J: TRBJ1-4; size: -; DNA: TGCGCCAGCAGCCAAGATTCCCTTGGACAGGGGTTAAAAAAACTGTTTTTT; CDR3: CASSQDSLGQGLKKLFF
V: TRBV6-1; D: -; J: TRBJ1-2; size: -; DNA: TGTGCCAGCAGTGAAGCATGGCAGATAAATGGCTACACCTTC; CDR3: CASSEAWQINGYTF
V: TRBV30; D: -; J: TRBJ1-1; size: -; DNA: TGTGCCTCCGCCGAACAGACTGAAGCTTTCTTT; CDR3: CASAEQTEAFF
V: TRBV19; D: TRBD1; J: TRBJ1-2; size: -; DNA: TGTGCCAGTAGTATGGACAGGGCCTATGGCTACACCTTC; CDR3: CASSMDRAYGYTF
V: TRBV30; D: -; J: TRBJ1-1; size: -; DNA: TGTGCCTGGAGTGTAAGGGGCGGGGACACTGAAGCTTTCTTT; CDR3: CAWSVRGGDTEAFF
V: TRBV19; D: -; J: TRBJ1-1; size: -; DNA: TGTGCCAGTAAGATCGGGACACCACCGAACACTGAAGCTTTCTTT; CDR3: CASKIGTPPNTEAFF
V: TRBV7-8; D: TRBD1; J: TRBJ1-4; size: -; DNA: TGTGCCAGCAGCGCCAGGACAGGCCGAGGGGAAAAACTGTTTTTT; CDR3: CASSARTGRGEKLFF
V: TRBV10-3; D: TRBD1; J: TRBJ1-5; size: -; DNA: TGTGCCATCAGTGAATCCGGGACAGGCGGTAGCAATCAGCCCCAGCATTTT; CDR3: CAISESGTGGSNQPQHF
V: TRBV9; D: -; J: TRBJ1-3; size: once; DNA: TGTGCCAGCAGCGTAGCTACAGGACTTTCTGGAAACACCATATATTTT; CDR3: CASSVATGLSGNTIYF
V: TRBV6-1; D: -; J: TRBJ1-6; size: -; DNA: TGTGCCAGCAGTGAAAGGACGGGCAATAATTCACCCCTCCACTTT; CDR3: CASSERTGNNSPLHF
V: TRBV3-1/TRBV3-2; D: -; J: TRBJ2-7; size: -; DNA: TGTGCCAGCAGCCAAGAGGCAGCCCTAGTCCACGAGCAGTACTTC; CDR3: CASSQEAALVHEQYF
V: TRBV5-1; D: TRBD1; J: TRBJ1-2; size: -; DNA: TGCGCCAGCAGCCCAACAGGGGGCGCAGACTATGGCTACACCTTC; CDR3: CASSPTGGADYGYTF
V: TRBV5-5; D: TRBD1; J: TRBJ1-1; size: -; DNA: TGTGCCAGCAGCTTGGGACAGGGGGCGAACACTGAAGCTTTCTTT; CDR3: CASSLGQGANTEAFF
V: TRBV3-1/TRBV3-2; D: -; J: TRBJ1-1; size: -; DNA: TGTGCCAGCAGCCGGAGATTGAACACTGAAGCTTTCTTT; CDR3: CASSRRLNTEAFF
V: TRBV7-9; D: TRBD1; J: TRBJ1-4; size: -; DNA: TGTGCCAGCAGCGGGGACAGGAATGAAAAACTGTTTTTT; CDR3: CASSGDRNEKLFF
V: TRBV5-5; D: -; J: TRBJ2-5; size: -; DNA: TGTGCCAGCAGCTTGGTGTCAGGGAAAGAGACCCAGTACTTC; CDR3: CASSLVSGKETQYF
V: TRBV12-3/TRBV12-4; D: TRBD2; J: TRBJ2-5; size: -; DNA: TGTGCCAGCAGTTTGCGGGGAGGGGAGACCCAGTACTTC; CDR3: CASSLRGGETQYF
V: TRBV6-5; D: -; J: TRBJ1-1; size: -; DNA: TGTGCCAGCAGCAAACAGGGCGTCACTGAAGCTTTCTTT; CDR3: CASSKQGVTEAFF